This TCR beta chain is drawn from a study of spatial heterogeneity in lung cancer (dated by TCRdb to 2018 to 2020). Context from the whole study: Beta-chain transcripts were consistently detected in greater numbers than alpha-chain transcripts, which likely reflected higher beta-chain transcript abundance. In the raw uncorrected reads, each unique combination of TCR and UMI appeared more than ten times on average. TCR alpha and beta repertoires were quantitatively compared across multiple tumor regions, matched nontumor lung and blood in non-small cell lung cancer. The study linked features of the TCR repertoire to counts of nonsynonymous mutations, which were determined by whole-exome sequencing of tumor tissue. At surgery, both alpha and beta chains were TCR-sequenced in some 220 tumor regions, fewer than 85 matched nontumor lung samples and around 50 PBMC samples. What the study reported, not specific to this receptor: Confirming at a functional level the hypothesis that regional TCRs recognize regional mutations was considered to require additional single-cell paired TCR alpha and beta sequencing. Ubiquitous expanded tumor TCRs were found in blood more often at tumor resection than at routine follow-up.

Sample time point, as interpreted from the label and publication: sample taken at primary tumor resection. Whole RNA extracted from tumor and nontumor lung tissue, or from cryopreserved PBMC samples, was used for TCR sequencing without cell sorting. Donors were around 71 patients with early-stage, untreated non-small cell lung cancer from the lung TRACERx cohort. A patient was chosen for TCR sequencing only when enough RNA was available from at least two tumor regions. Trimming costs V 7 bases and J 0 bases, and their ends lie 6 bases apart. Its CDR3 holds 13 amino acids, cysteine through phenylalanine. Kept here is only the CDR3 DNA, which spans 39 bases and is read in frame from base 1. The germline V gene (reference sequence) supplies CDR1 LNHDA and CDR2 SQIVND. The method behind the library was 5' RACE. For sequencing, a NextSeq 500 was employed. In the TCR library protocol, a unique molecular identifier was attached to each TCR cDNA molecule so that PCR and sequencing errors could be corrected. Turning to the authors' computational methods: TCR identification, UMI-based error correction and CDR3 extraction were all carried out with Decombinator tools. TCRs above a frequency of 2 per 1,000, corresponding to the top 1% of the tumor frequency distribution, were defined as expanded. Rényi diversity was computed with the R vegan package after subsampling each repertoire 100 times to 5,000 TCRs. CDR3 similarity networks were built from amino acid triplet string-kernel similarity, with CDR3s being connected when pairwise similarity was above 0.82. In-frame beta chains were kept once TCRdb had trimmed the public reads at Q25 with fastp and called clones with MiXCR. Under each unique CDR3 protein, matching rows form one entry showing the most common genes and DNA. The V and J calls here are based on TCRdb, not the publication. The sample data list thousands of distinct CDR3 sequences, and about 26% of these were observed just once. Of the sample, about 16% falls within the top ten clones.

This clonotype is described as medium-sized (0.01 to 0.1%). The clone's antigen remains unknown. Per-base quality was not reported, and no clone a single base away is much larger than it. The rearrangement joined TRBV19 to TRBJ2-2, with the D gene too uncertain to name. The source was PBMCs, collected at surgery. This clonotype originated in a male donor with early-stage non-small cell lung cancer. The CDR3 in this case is CASTNPNTGELFF. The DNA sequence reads TGTGCCAGTACAAATCCGAACACCGGGGAGCTGTTTTTT.